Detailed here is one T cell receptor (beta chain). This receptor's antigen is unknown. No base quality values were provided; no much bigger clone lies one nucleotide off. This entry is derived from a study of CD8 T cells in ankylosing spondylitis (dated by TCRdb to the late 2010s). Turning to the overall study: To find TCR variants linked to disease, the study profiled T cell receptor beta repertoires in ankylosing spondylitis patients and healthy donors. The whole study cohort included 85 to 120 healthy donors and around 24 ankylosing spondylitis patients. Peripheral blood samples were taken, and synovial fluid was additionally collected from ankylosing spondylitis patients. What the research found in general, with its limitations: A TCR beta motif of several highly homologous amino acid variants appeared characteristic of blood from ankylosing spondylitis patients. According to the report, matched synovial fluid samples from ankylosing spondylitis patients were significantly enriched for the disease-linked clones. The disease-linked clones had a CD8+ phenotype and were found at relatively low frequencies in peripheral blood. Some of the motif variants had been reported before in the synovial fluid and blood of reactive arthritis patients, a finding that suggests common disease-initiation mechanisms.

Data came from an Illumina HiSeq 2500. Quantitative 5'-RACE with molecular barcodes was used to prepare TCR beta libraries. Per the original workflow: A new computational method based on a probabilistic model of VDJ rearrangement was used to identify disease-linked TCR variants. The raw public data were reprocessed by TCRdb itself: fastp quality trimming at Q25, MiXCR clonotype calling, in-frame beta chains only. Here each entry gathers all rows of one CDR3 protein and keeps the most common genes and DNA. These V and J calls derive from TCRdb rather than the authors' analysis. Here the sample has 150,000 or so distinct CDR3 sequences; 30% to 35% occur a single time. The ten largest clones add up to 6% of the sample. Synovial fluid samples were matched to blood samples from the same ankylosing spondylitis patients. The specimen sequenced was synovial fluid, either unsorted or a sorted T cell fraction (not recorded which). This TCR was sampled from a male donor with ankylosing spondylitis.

The CDR3 sequence is CASSLAAGMALGGYGYTF. The nucleotide sequence reads as follows: TGTGCCAGCAGCTTAGCGGCAGGAATGGCGCTTGGCGGCTATGGCTACACCTTC. The rearranged segments are TRBV7-2 and TRBJ1-2, with the D gene not clear enough to name. V was cut back by 0 bases and J by 4 bases, leaving a gap of 21 bases between them. The CDR3 starts with the cysteine, ends with the phenylalanine, and has 18 residues. Only the CDR3 region is kept as DNA, spanning 54 bases read in frame from base 1. The germline V gene supplies CDR1 SGHTA and CDR2 FQGNSA.